A selection of T cell receptor beta chains follows, all from one sample in a study of OX40 agonist ivuxolimab in advanced cancers. Profiling relied on immunoSEQ multiplex PCR, and the TCRdb table lists in-frame clones only, not all of them. The sample carries 90,000 or so clones, around 90% recorded once. The specimen was CD4+ or CD8+ T cells sorted from blood, collected in a trial of the OX40 agonist ivuxolimab. The receptors were gathered from an adult with an advanced solid tumor such as melanoma, head and neck, liver or kidney cancer. CDR3s include the opening cysteine and the closing phenylalanine or tryptophan. D genes are given only for firm matches. Only part of the rows carry a size: once, few, many, or a class if the clone is expanded.

J gene | V gene | clone size | D gene | CDR3 DNA | CDR3 protein
TRBJ2-1 | TRBV5-1 | NA | TRBD2 | TGCGCCAGCCGCAGACTAGCGGGAGGGCCTCCCAATGAGCAGTTCTTC | CASRRLAGGPPNEQFF
TRBJ1-2 | TRBV28 | NA | TRBD1 | TGTGCCAGCAGCCTACAGGGGGACTATGGCTACACCTTC | CASSLQGDYGYTF
TRBJ2-1 | TRBV27 | NA | TRBD2 | TGTGCCAGCAGTTTGACTCTAGCGGGAGGAATGAATGAGCAGTTCTTC | CASSLTLAGGMNEQFF
TRBJ2-6 | TRBV29-1 | NA | NA | TGCAGCGGAGACATGGTTACTTCGACAGGTTTCTCCTCTGGGGCCAACGTCCTGACTTTC | CSGDMVTSTGFSSGANVLTF
TRBJ2-2 | TRBV7-2 | once | NA | TGTGCCAGCAGTGAGGGTTGGGGCCCCGGGGAGCTGTTTTTT | CASSEGWGPGELFF
TRBJ2-2 | TRBV10-3 | NA | NA | TGTGCCATCAGTACCCGGGACATCGGAACCGGGGAGCTGTTTTTT | CAISTRDIGTGELFF
TRBJ2-3 | TRBV19 | once | NA | TGTGCCAGTAGTATCGGCCGGGGGTGGAGCACAGATACGCAGTATTTT | CASSIGRGWSTDTQYF
TRBJ1-2 | TRBV6-6 | once | NA | TGTGCCAGCAGTTACGGAAGGGAACTTGATAACTATGGCTACACCTTC | CASSYGRELDNYGYTF
TRBJ1-1 | TRBV19 | NA | NA | TGTGCCAGTAGTCAGACAGTGAACACTGAAGCTTTCTTT | CASSQTVNTEAFF
TRBJ2-7 | TRBV6-5 | NA | TRBD1 | TGTGCCAGCAGTTCAGGACAGGGAGCATCCTACGAGCAGTACTTC | CASSSGQGASYEQYF
TRBJ2-2 | TRBV18 | NA | TRBD2 | TGTGCCAGCTCCGAGATAGCGGGATACAACACCGGGGAGCTGTTTTTT | CASSEIAGYNTGELFF
TRBJ2-7 | TRBV18 | NA | NA | TGTGCCAGCTCACAAGGAGCCGGGGGATTCTACGAGCAGTACTTC | CASSQGAGGFYEQYF
TRBJ2-3 | TRBV9 | NA | NA | TGTGCCAGCAGCGTCCCGACAGGTTCCACAGATACGCAGTATTTT | CASSVPTGSTDTQYF
TRBJ2-2 | TRBV2 | few | TRBD2 | TGTGCCAGCAGTGGAAGGACTAGCGGGACTGTCACCGGGGAGCTGTTTTTT | CASSGRTSGTVTGELFF
TRBJ2-7 | TRBV6-5 | NA | NA | TGTGCCAGCCGTGGCGGGGCCTACGAGCAGTACTTC | CASRGGAYEQYF
TRBJ1-1 | TRBV19 | NA | NA | TGTGCCAGTAGTACTCCGGGTAGGGGGGACACTGAAGCTTTCTTT | CASSTPGRGDTEAFF
TRBJ2-5 | TRBV11-3 | NA | NA | TGTGCCAGCAGCACTTTGACGGAATTTCAAGAGACCCAGTACTTC | CASSTLTEFQETQYF
TRBJ2-7 | TRBV7-2 | NA | NA | TGCGCCAGCAGCCAAGGGCTGTCGGAGCTGAGGGGCTACGAGCAGTACTTC | CASSQGLSELRGYEQYF
TRBJ2-2 | TRBV7-9 | NA | NA | TGTGCCAGCAGCTTAGGTGGGACTCTCACCGGGGAGCTGTTTTTT | CASSLGGTLTGELFF
TRBJ1-2 | TRBV6-1 | NA | NA | TGTGCCAGCAGGGAAAACTATGGCTACACCTTC | CASRENYGYTF
TRBJ2-6 | TRBV2 | once | TRBD1 | TGTGCCAGCAGTGGGGGGACAGCTAGCTCTGGGGCCAACGTCCTGACTTTC | CASSGGTASSGANVLTF
TRBJ2-7 | TRBV7-2 | NA | TRBD1 | TGTGCCAGCAGCTTGGGCCCCAGGGGGCCCCCCTACGAGCAGTACTTC | CASSLGPRGPPYEQYF
TRBJ2-2 | TRBV30 | NA | TRBD2 | TGTGCCTGGAGGAGGCGGGGGGAAAGCACCGGGGAGCTGTTTTTT | CAWRRRGESTGELFF
TRBJ2-7 | TRBV29-1 | NA | NA | TGCAGCGTTGGCTTACTGCGGGGCGGCTACGAGCAGTACTTC | CSVGLLRGGYEQYF
TRBJ2-7 | TRBV21-1 | NA | NA | TGTGCCAGCAGCAAGGACTTTGGGGACAGCTCCTACGAGCAGTACTTC | CASSKDFGDSSYEQYF
TRBJ2-7 | TRBV19 | NA | TRBD2 | TGTGCCAGTAGTTTGACTAGCGGCACCTACGAGCAGTACTTC | CASSLTSGTYEQYF
TRBJ2-7 | TRBV18 | NA | TRBD1 | TGTGCCAGCTCACCGACAGGGGATGCCTACGAGCAGTACTTC | CASSPTGDAYEQYF
TRBJ1-1 | TRBV5-1 | few | NA | TGCGCCAGCAGCTTGGGACGGGAAAACACTGAAGCTTTCTTT | CASSLGRENTEAFF
TRBJ2-7 | TRBV28 | NA | NA | TGTGCCAGCAGGCCTAGTACGGGGTTTACCTACGAGCAGTACTTC | CASRPSTGFTYEQYF
TRBJ2-2 | TRBV18 | NA | NA | TGTGCCAGCTCACTCGGGATGGACGGGGAGCTGTTTTTT | CASSLGMDGELFF
TRBJ1-1 | TRBV6-6 | once | NA | TGTGCCAGCACCCTACAGGAGAACACTGAAGCTTTCTTT | CASTLQENTEAFF